These 6 T cell receptor beta chains were sequenced from one sample in a study of identifying expanded T cells in peripheral blood. Profiled with immunoSEQ multiplex PCR; TCRdb holds only in-frame clones, not every one. The table has approximately 100,000 clones, less than 90% seen once; the top ten hold about 8.6%. The specimen sequenced was blood. The source of these receptors is a person aged 18 to 75 in good health.

This chain links TRBV4-2 with TRBJ2-1; 7 bases agree with TRBD1. V shed 1 base and J 3 bases; nucleotides not matched to a gene: 9. The CDR3 has 17 residues. Germline assignment: CDR1 LGHNA and CDR2 YNFKEQ. CDR3 in amino acids: CASSQGNRDSHYNEQFF. The CDR3 nucleotides read TGTGCCAGCAGCCAAGGGAACCGGGACAGCCACTACAATGAGCAGTTCTTC.

This chain uses TRBV10-2 with TRBJ1-1; D is uncertain. V lost 0 bases to trimming and J lost 10 bases, with 12 bases between them. CDR3 size: 13 residues. The germline V gene encodes CDR1 WSHSY and CDR2 SAAADI. CDR3 DNA sequence: TGCGCCAGCAGTGAGTCGGAGAGGGTTGGAGCTTTCTTT. Protein sequence: CASSESERVGAFF.

The chain couples TRBV2 to TRBJ2-1; 8 bases map to TRBD1. Germline lookup yields CDR1 SNHLY and CDR2 FYNNEI. V shed 7 bases and J 5 bases; nucleotides not matched to a gene: 4. The CDR3 covers 13 residues. CDR3 loop: CASMGQADNEQFF. The DNA for the CDR3 is TGTGCCAGCATGGGACAGGCCGACAATGAGCAGTTCTTC.

This chain links TRBV14 with TRBJ1-1, with D maybe TRBD1 (5 bases). The V gene lost 4 bases and the J gene lost 5 bases, with 8 bases spanning the gap. The CDR3 has 12 residues. Germline V gene lookup returns CDR1 SGHDN and CDR2 FVKESK. The CDR3 region is CASSLTDTEAFF. DNA of the CDR3: TGTGCCAGCAGCCTGACAGATACTGAAGCTTTCTTT.

The CDR3 sequence: CASPGQTYEQYF. The CDR3 nucleotides read TGTGCCAGTCCGGGACAGACCTACGAGCAGTACTTC. The chain employs TRBV19 and TRBJ2-7; TRBD1 matches at 7 bases. Germline V gene data show CDR1 as LNHDA and CDR2 as SQIVND (reference sequence). V dropped 8 bases and J dropped 2; count of bases not matched to a gene: 3. This CDR3 is 12 amino acids long.

J is TRBJ2-3 and V is TRBV27, with 8 positions matching TRBD1. Germline CDR1 MNHEY, CDR2 SMNVEV (reference sequence). The length of the CDR3 is 15 residues. Trimming took 8 bases from V and 0 from J; bases not matched to a gene: 7. CDR3 region: CASGQTGVSTDTQYF. The CDR3 nucleotides are TGTGCCAGCGGACAGACAGGGGTGAGCACAGATACGCAGTATTTT.